A single sample gave rise to the 26 T cell receptor beta chains below, sequenced in a study of T cell repertoires in cytomegalovirus infection. MiXCR, run by TCRdb on the reads, gives a single entry per CDR3 protein. This sample carries 100,000 to 150,000 distinct CDR3 sequences, 7.5% to 9% of them seen once, and the ten largest clones take about 9.4%. Material: PBMCs. The receptors were sampled from a human donor in good health (CMV status not recorded). Some clones in this sample may be carry-over from other donors' samples.

At least ten counts were recorded for this clonotype. The J gene is TRBJ1-1, the V gene TRBV12-3 or TRBV12-4; TRBD1 is a possible D gene (6 bases). This CDR3 has 15 amino acids. Trimming took 7 bases from V and 4 from J, leaving 19 bases between them. CDR3 in DNA: TGTGCCAGCACCCTGGAAGCAGGGGAGGCCACTGAAGCTTTCTTT. Its translation: CASTLEAGEATEAFF.

This clonotype showed up many times. Germline is not matched at one junction end, which may reflect a read error. V and J are TRBV7-8 and TRBJ2-5, with TRBD1 matching over 8 bases. The germline CDR1 and CDR2 sequences are SGHVS and FQNEAQ. The CDR3 totals 18 residues. The CDR3 DNA is TGTGCCAGCAGCTTCCTTAATGGACAGGGTCTAGGACAAGGGACCCAGTACTTC. Its translation: CASSFLNGQGLGQGTQYF.

This clonotype was recorded many times. V gene TRBV7-3 combines with J gene TRBJ2-3; D ambiguous. The V end lost 1 base, the J end lost 2 bases, and 7 bases lay between the germline ends. This CDR3 spans 14 amino acids. Looked up from germline, CDR1 is SGHTA and CDR2 is FQGTGA. CDR3 sequence reads: CASSLMAVTDTQYF. CDR3 bases: TGTGCCAGCAGCTTAATGGCGGTCACAGATACGCAGTATTTT. The variable domain in full, with the rest retrieved from reference TRBV7-3 and TRBJ2-3, is GAGVSQTPSNKVTEKGKYVELRCDPISGHTALYWYRQSLGQGPEFLIYFQGTGAADDSGLPNDRFFAVRPEGSVSTLKIQRTERGDSAVYLCASSLMAVTDTQYFGPGTRLTVL.

This clonotype came up many times. The rearrangement uses TRBV10-3 and TRBJ1-1; 7 bases line up with TRBD1. The CDR3 has 16 amino acids. Germline trimming cut 5 bases from V and 0 bases from J; bases unmatched to any gene: 9. The germline gives CDR1 ENHRY, CDR2 SYGVKD. The CDR3 protein is CAISISTGTVNTEAFF. The CDR3 DNA is TGTGCCATCAGTATTTCCACCGGGACAGTGAACACTGAAGCTTTCTTT.

This clonotype turned up a few times. V is TRBV19 and J is TRBJ1-1, with D tentatively TRBD1 (6 bases). In germline, CDR1 is LNHDA, CDR2 SQIVND (reference sequence). V was cut by 6 bases and J by 11 bases, with 13 bases left in between. The CDR3 has 11 amino acids. The DNA of the CDR3 is TGTGCCAGTAGCACAGGGTTTGTTGCTTTCTTT. This translates into CASSTGFVAFF.

This rearrangement joins TRBV7-9 to TRBJ2-5, with D perhaps matching TRBD2 (7 bases). The V gene's germline CDR1 is SEHNR and CDR2 FQNEAQ (reference sequence). Trimming removed 3 bases from V and 5 bases from J, with 16 bases in between. The CDR3 length is 15 residues. For the CDR3, the DNA is TGTGCCAGCAGCTTGGGATCGGGGGGCGCGGAGACCCAGTACTTC. Its protein is CASSLGSGGAETQYF.

This clonotype was recorded at least ten times. V usage is TRBV7-2 and J usage is TRBJ2-3; D is unresolved. V shed 5 bases and J shed 2 bases, with 8 bases lying between them. The germline CDR1 and CDR2 sequences are SGHTA and FQGNSA. The CDR3 sequence is 13 residues long. The DNA of the CDR3 is TGTGCCAGCAGCGAAACCGTCACAGATACGCAGTATTTT. This translates into CASSETVTDTQYF.

At least ten counts were recorded for this clonotype. The V and J genes are TRBV5-5 and TRBJ1-2, with TRBD1 matching 8 bases. V dropped 3 bases and J dropped 7; count of bases not matched to a gene: 14. CDR1 and CDR2 (germline): SGHKS, YYEKEE (reference sequence). This CDR3 has 16 amino acids. In DNA, the CDR3 is TGTGCCAGCAGCTGGACCGGACAGGGTAGAAGTTCTGGCTACACCTTC. It translates to CASSWTGQGRSSGYTF.

This clonotype was picked up a small number of times. The rearrangement joins TRBV20-1 to TRBJ2-1, with TRBD2 matching 8 bases. Trimming at V came to 5 bases and at J to 4 bases, leaving 10 bases not matched to a gene. The CDR3 runs to 15 residues. Germline-derived CDR1 and CDR2 are DFQATT and SNEGSKA (reference sequence). The CDR3 loop is CSAHSGEGWYNEQFF. The CDR3 region has the DNA TGCAGTGCTCATAGCGGGGAGGGGTGGTACAATGAGCAGTTCTTC.

The rearrangement links TRBV2 to TRBJ1-4; D is undetermined. The CDR3 extends over 15 amino acids. The V gene lost 6 bases and the J gene lost 2 bases, with 13 bases spanning the gap. Germline assignment: CDR1 SNHLY and CDR2 FYNNEI. CDR3: CASRVTGSTNEKLFF. As DNA, the CDR3 is TGTGCCAGCAGGGTGACCGGGAGCACTAATGAAAAACTGTTTTTT.

This clonotype was counted ten times or more. The gene calls are TRBV27 and TRBJ1-3; unclear D gene. Germline assignment: CDR1 MNHEY and CDR2 SMNVEV (reference sequence). The length of the CDR3 is 14 residues. Trimming left V 6 bases short and J 0 bases short, with 9 bases between. CDR3 residues: CASSRLGSGNTIYF. The CDR3 bases are TGTGCCAGCAGCCGCCTTGGCTCTGGAAACACCATATATTTT.

There are many counts of this clonotype. The J gene is TRBJ2-7, the V gene TRBV27; D gene uncertain. The germline gives CDR1 MNHEY, CDR2 SMNVEV (reference sequence). V dropped 11 bases and J dropped 2 bases, with 13 bases sitting between them. This CDR3 spans 12 amino acids. Here the CDR3 DNA reads TGTGCCTCAGCGTTAGTGACCTACGAGCAGTACTTC. As protein: CASALVTYEQYF.

This clonotype appeared many times. This chain uses TRBV7-2 with TRBJ2-4; D may correspond to TRBD1 or TRBD2 (5 bases each). V shed 1 base and J shed 4 bases, with 20 bases lying between them. The CDR3 is 18 residues long. Germline values: CDR1 SGHTA, CDR2 FQGNSA. The CDR3 nucleotides read TGTGCCAGCAGCTTAGTGATAGGGGAGACCGGACCTAAAAACATTCAGTACTTC. This encodes CASSLVIGETGPKNIQYF.

Only a few counts were recorded for this clonotype. The V call is TRBV12-3 or TRBV12-4, the J call TRBJ1-2, with 8 positions matching TRBD1. The CDR3 has 14 amino acids. Losses at the gene ends were 6 bases for V and 5 bases for J; bases not matched to a gene: 8. Here the CDR3 reads CASSRGQGTYGYTF. Here the CDR3 DNA reads TGTGCCAGCAGCCGAGGACAGGGAACGTATGGCTACACCTTC.

A remark on this clonotype: This may be a read error: a much more frequent sequence differs by one nucleotide. J is TRBJ1-1 and V is TRBV2, with D possibly being TRBD1 (6 bases). This CDR3 spans 15 amino acids. Germline V gene lookup returns CDR1 SNHLY and CDR2 FYNNEI. The V end was cut by 5 bases, the J end by 0 bases, with 13 bases between. CDR3 sequence: CASSQSGAMNTEAFF. The CDR3 nucleotides read TGTGCCAGCAGTCAGTCAGGGGCGATGAACACTGAAGCTTTCTTT.

This clonotype was counted between two and nine times. The gene calls are TRBV11-1 and TRBJ1-3, with a tentative D call TRBD1 (5 bases). The CDR3 contains 16 residues. Trimming removed 5 bases from V and 0 bases from J, with 14 bases in between. Germline V lookup: CDR1 SGHAT, CDR2 FQDESV (reference sequence). CDR3 protein: CASSRGEGTSGNTIYF. In DNA form, the CDR3 reads TGTGCCAGCAGCCGAGGGGAGGGCACCTCTGGAAACACCATATATTTT.

This clonotype was detected ten times or more. The chain combines TRBV10-3 with TRBJ2-3; 11 nucleotides line up with TRBD2. Per the germline V gene, CDR1 is ENHRY and CDR2 is SYGVKD. This CDR3 is 16 amino acids long. V shed 6 bases, J shed 1 base, and the junction held 6 bases outside the gene matches. The CDR3 here is CAIRPTSGVGTDTQYF. CDR3 nucleotide sequence: TGTGCCATCAGACCGACTAGCGGGGTGGGCACAGATACGCAGTATTTT.

This clonotype was observed a few times. The V gene is TRBV28, the J gene TRBJ1-3; 8 bases line up with TRBD1. The V and J ends lost 4 bases and 0 bases, in that order; junction bases with no gene match: 11. The germline gives CDR1 MDHEN, CDR2 SYDVKM. The length of the CDR3 is 18 residues. In nucleotides, the CDR3 is TGTGCCAGCAGTTGGGGGACCCGACAGGGGAACTCTGGAAACACCATATATTTT. Amino acids: CASSWGTRQGNSGNTIYF. Complete variable domain (other parts from reference TRBV28 and TRBJ1-3): DVKVTQSSRYLVKRTGEKVFLECVQDMDHENMFWYRQDPGLGLRLIYFSYDVKMKEKGDIPEGYSVSREKKERFSLILESASTNQTSMYLCASSWGTRQGNSGNTIYFGEGSWLTVV.

The chain joins TRBV20-1 to TRBJ2-7; 8 bases match TRBD2. From germline, CDR1 is DFQATT and CDR2 SNEGSKA (reference sequence). This CDR3 comprises 12 residues. V shed 6 bases and J 4 bases; nucleotides not matched to a gene: 5. CDR3 in amino acids: CSATGGEYEQYF. In nucleotides, the CDR3 is TGCAGTGCAACGGGGGGGGAATACGAGCAGTACTTC.

This clonotype was counted ten times or more. Because the CDR3's place on the DNA is in doubt, the DNA is left out and the CDR3 is given as listed by TCRdb. The genes are TRBV20-1 and TRBJ1-1. Germline lookup yields CDR1 DFQATT and CDR2 SNEGSKA (reference sequence). The CDR3 is 12 amino acids long, termini counted. CDR3 in amino acids: CSASKVGEGNFF.

At least ten counts were recorded for this clonotype. The rearrangement joins TRBV27 to TRBJ2-6; D possibly corresponds to TRBD1 (5 bases). V dropped 6 bases and J dropped 0 bases, with 12 bases sitting between them. Germline assignment: CDR1 MNHEY and CDR2 SMNVEV (reference sequence). This CDR3 contains 16 residues. The CDR3 nucleotides are TGTGCCAGCAGCAGCCTGGGGCGCTCTGGGGCCAACGTCCTGACTTTC. Residues: CASSSLGRSGANVLTF.

The V call is TRBV4-1, the J call TRBJ1-2, with D maybe TRBD1 (5 bases). The V end lost 0 bases, the J end lost 7 bases, and 15 bases lay between the germline ends. The CDR3 has 15 residues. Germline CDR1 and CDR2: MGHRA and YSYEKL. The CDR3 nucleotides are TGCGCCAGCAGCCAAGATTCGATTCTCCAGGGTGGCTACACCTTC. Protein sequence: CASSQDSILQGGYTF.

This clonotype was seen repeatedly, ten times or more. The V gene is TRBV28, the J gene TRBJ2-3; TRBD2 might be the D (7 bases). The V gene lost 8 bases and the J gene lost 1 base, with 10 bases spanning the gap. This CDR3 has 13 amino acids. Germline V gene data show CDR1 as MDHEN and CDR2 as SYDVKM. CDR3 amino acids: CASGGAGTDTQYF. Here the CDR3 DNA reads TGTGCCAGCGGGGGGGCCGGCACAGATACGCAGTATTTT.

At least ten counts were recorded for this clonotype. This chain uses TRBV19 with TRBJ1-5, with a weak D call TRBD1 (6 bases). Trimming took 8 bases from V and 2 from J, leaving 22 bases between them. CDR1 is LNHDA, CDR2 SQIVND, per germline (reference sequence). This CDR3 is 17 amino acids long. The CDR3 DNA reads TGTGCCAGTTCCGGTGCAGGGGCCGCGGTAGGCAATCAGCCCCAGCATTTT. It is translated as CASSGAGAAVGNQPQHF.

This clonotype has a count of ten or more. This chain links TRBV7-2 with TRBJ1-3, with D possibly matching TRBD1 (5 bases). CDR1 SGHTA and CDR2 FQGNSA come from the germline V gene. This CDR3 has 14 amino acids. The V gene lost 5 bases and the J gene lost 5 bases, with 13 bases spanning the gap. The CDR3 DNA is TGTGCCAGCAGCGACCAGGGCGGCAGAAACACCATATATTTT. This gives the protein CASSDQGGRNTIYF.

In its sample, this clonotype was seen a few times. The chain recombines TRBV20-1 with TRBJ2-1, with D possibly called TRBD1 or TRBD2 (5 bases each). Germline CDR1 reads DFQATT; CDR2 reads SNEGSKA (reference sequence). There are 14 residues in the CDR3. V lost 5 bases to trimming and J lost 6 bases, with 17 bases between them. The CDR3 DNA is TGCAGTGCTGGACCGGGACGGGGCCCCAATGAGCAGTTCTTC. It is translated as CSAGPGRGPNEQFF.